The clone carrying this T cell receptor (beta chain) occurred once. Antigen: not known. The data stem from a study of identifying expanded T cells in peripheral blood. Study-wide results and limits: Across healthy donors, higher total template counts meant significantly greater roughly two-week count variance. Over two and four weeks, about 17 and 20 clones changed, versus 1.2 between replicates.

Healthy donors had no documented immune events, such as infections, while sampled. Germline lookup yields CDR1 SGHVS and CDR2 FNYEAQ. This CDR3 has 15 residues. Trimming cost V 3 bases and J 5 bases; bases outside gene matches: 8. Sequenced by immunoSEQ multiplex PCR; TCRdb stores in-frame clones only, minus some. This table holds around 100,000 clones, more than 85% found once. The sequenced sample was blood. The chain carries TRBV7-6 and TRBJ1-1, with TRBD1 identical over 8 bases. The TCR was taken from a person aged 18 to 75 in good health. The CDR3 bases are TGTGCCAGCAGCTTGCAGGGGGCGCGAGGTACTGAAGCTTTCTTT. Protein product: CASSLQGARGTEAFF.